The 9 T cell receptor beta chains below all came from one sample that was sequenced in a study of shared clonotypes between healthy human individuals. The table came from immunoSEQ multiplex PCR; TCRdb's copy has only in-frame clones and leaves some out. The sample includes about 2 million clones, 95% seen only once; the top ten take under 0.15%. Sequenced: naive CD4+ T cells sorted from blood. This sample's subset: CD45RA+ positively selected. The source of these receptors is a man aged 18 to 29 in good health.

The genes are TRBV7-2 and TRBJ1-4; the match to TRBD1 covers 11 bases. Germline-derived CDR1 and CDR2 are SGHTA and FQGNSA. J lost 11 bases, V lost 2 bases, and 7 bases had no gene match. This CDR3 contains 15 residues. The CDR3 loop reads CASSLQGQGGWKLFF. The CDR3 bases are TGTGCCAGCAGCTTACAGGGACAGGGGGGTTGGAAACTGTTTTTT.

On this clone itself: This CDR3 is also generated by other DNA sequences in the sample. This chain joins TRBV7-9 and TRBJ1-6; the match to TRBD1 covers 8 bases. In germline, CDR1 is SEHNR, CDR2 FQNEAQ (reference sequence). CDR3 length: 15 amino acids. The V segment lost 1 base and the J segment 7 bases; nucleotides outside the gene matches: 3. In nucleotides, the CDR3 is TGTGCCAGCAGCTTAGTTGCAGGGGGCAATTCACCCCTCCACTTT. Translation gives CASSLVAGGNSPLHF.

The chain joins TRBV11-2 to TRBJ1-5; possibly TRBD1 for D (5 bases). CDR1 and CDR2 (germline): SGHAT, FQNNGV. V lost 5 bases to trimming and J lost 6 bases, with 11 bases between them. This CDR3 spans 13 amino acids. CDR3 residues: CASSEGLSQPQHF. DNA for the CDR3: TGTGCCAGCAGCGAGGGGTTGAGTCAGCCCCAGCATTTT.

A remark on this clone: The same CDR3 is also encoded by other DNA sequences in this sample. The rearrangement joins TRBV5-1 to TRBJ2-3, with a weak D call TRBD2 (5 bases). The ends were cut back, 4 bases at V and 1 base at J, with 7 bases in the middle. Germline V lookup: CDR1 SGHRS, CDR2 YFSETQ. This CDR3 is 13 amino acids long. CDR3 in DNA: TGCGCCAGCAGCCTTAGCGGCACAGATACGCAGTATTTT. Its translation is CASSLSGTDTQYF.

The CDR3 protein is CATSRDWGTGEKLFF. CDR3 DNA: TGTGCCACCAGCAGAGATTGGGGTACGGGTGAAAAACTGTTTTTT. The rearrangement joins TRBV15 to TRBJ1-4; D gene unclear. V lost 0 bases and J 7 bases, leaving 12 bases between the germline ends. This CDR3 has 15 residues. The V gene's germline CDR1 is LNHNV and CDR2 YYDKDF (reference sequence).

This clone was seen once. This same CDR3 is encoded by further DNA sequences in the sample. This chain joins TRBV30 and TRBJ1-2, with unresolved D. V dropped 0 bases and J dropped 4 bases, with 6 bases sitting between them. The CDR3 loop spans 12 amino acids. Germline CDR1 is GTSNPN and CDR2 is SVGIG (reference sequence). CDR3: CAWSVSSYGYTF. The CDR3 nucleotides are TGTGCCTGGAGTGTGTCAAGCTATGGCTACACCTTC.

This clone has just a few counts. Different DNA sequences within this sample yield the same CDR3. J is TRBJ1-4 and V is TRBV7-9; D not resolved. CDR3 length: 15 amino acids. Trimming took off 1 base at V and 0 bases at J, with 6 bases between the two ends. In germline, CDR1 is SEHNR, CDR2 FQNEAQ (reference sequence). The CDR3 DNA follows: TGTGCCAGCAGCTTAGTGGAGACAACTAATGAAAAACTGTTTTTT. Translating it yields CASSLVETTNEKLFF.

V and J are TRBV12-5 and TRBJ1-5; 7 positions agree with TRBD1. V shed 3 bases, J shed 4 bases, and the junction held 12 bases outside the gene matches. CDR1 is LGHNT and CDR2 is FRNRAP in the germline V gene. The CDR3 totals 17 residues. In DNA form, the CDR3 reads TGTGCTAGTGGTTTTGGTGAGAAGGGGGCGCTTAATCAGCCCCAGCATTTT. Translating it yields CASGFGEKGALNQPQHF.

The chain joins TRBV6-1 to TRBJ2-7; D uncertain. Germline values: CDR1 MNHNS, CDR2 SASEGT. There are 14 residues in the CDR3. Between the trimmed V and J ends, which lost 4 bases and 1 base, there was a span of 11 bases. CDR3 coding DNA: TGTGCCAGCAGTGGGGCAGGCAGGTCCTACGAGCAGTACTTC. Encoded protein: CASSGAGRSYEQYF.